Listed here is a single TCR beta chain. The source of the sample is a study of cytomegalovirus exposure and HLA in healthy donors. The germline CDR1 and CDR2 sequences are SNHLY and FYNNEI. CDR3 length: 14 amino acids. V lost 4 bases, J lost 8 bases, and 10 bases stayed unmatched. PCR primers comprised 60 Vbeta and 13 Jbeta primers. Profiling relied on immunoSEQ multiplex PCR, and the TCRdb table lists in-frame clones only, not all of them. Of about 120,000 clones listed, approximately 75% are singletons. The gene calls are TRBV2 and TRBJ1-2, with 7 bases aligning to TRBD1. The sample was PBMCs. The sequence derives from a man between 25 and 39 years old in good health and CMV-seronegative. DNA of the CDR3: TGTGCCAGCAGTGTAGATACAGGGGTGGGGGGCTACACCTTC. Its protein is CASSVDTGVGGYTF.